This T cell receptor beta chain was recorded in a study of T cells in Graves' hyperthyroidism and ophthalmopathy. The wider study: The initial diagnosis was the point when peripheral blood was collected, ahead of any treatment. Findings and caveats of the study: Using 13 V-J features, a model discriminated ophthalmopathy from stable hyperthyroidism. Peripheral blood also featured most of the thyroid clonotypes expanded above 0.001.

Based on clinical symptoms, serum thyroxine and TRAb, thyroid ultrasound and orbital computed tomography, diagnoses were reached. The CDR3 regions of TCR beta were amplified from RNA transcripts. First-round RT-PCR of the TCR CDR3 relied on the HTBI primer set. MiXCR was run by TCRdb on the multiplex PCR reads, yielding one entry per CDR3 protein. The sample lists 700,000 to 850,000 distinct CDR3 sequences; over 35% were seen once. The CDR3 covers 14 residues. Trimming shortened V by 5 bases and J by 6 bases, and 14 bases separated the two germline ends. In its sample, this clonotype was seen many times. The antigen is unknown.

V gene TRBV12-3 or TRBV12-4 combines with J gene TRBJ1-5, with D possibly matching TRBD1 (6 bases). The sequencing sample was made of blood. This receptor was taken from a woman aged 40 to 50 with Graves' hyperthyroidism. The CDR3 region has the DNA TGTGCCAGCAGTGCCTCGACAGGCGGTCAGCCCCAGCATTTT. As protein: CASSASTGGQPQHF.